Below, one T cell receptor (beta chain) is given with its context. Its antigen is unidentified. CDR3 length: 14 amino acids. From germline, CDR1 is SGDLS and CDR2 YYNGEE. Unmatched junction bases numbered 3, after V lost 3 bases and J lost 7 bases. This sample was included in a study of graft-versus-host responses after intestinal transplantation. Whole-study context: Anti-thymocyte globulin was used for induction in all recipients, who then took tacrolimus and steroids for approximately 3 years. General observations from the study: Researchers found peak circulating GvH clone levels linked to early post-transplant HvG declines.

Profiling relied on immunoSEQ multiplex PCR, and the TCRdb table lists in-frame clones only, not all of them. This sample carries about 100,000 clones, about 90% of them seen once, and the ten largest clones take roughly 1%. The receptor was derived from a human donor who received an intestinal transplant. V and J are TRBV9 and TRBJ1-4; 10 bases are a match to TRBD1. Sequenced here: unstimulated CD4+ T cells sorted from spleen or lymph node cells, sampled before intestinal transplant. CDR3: CASSETGGVEKLFF. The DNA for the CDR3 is TGTGCCAGCAGCGAGACAGGGGGCGTTGAAAAACTGTTTTTT.